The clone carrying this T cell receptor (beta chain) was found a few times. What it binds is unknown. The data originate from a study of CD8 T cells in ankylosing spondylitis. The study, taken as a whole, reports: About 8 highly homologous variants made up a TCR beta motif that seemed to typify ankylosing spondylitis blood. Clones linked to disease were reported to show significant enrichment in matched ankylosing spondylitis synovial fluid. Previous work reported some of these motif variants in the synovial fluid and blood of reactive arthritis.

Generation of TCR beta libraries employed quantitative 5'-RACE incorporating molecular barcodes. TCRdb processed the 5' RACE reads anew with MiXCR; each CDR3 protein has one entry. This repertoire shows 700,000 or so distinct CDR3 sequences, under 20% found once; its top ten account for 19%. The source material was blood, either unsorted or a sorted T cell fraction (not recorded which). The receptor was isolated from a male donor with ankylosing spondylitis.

The chain's CDR3 is CASSYGGQGAGEQYF. CDR3 coding DNA: TGTGCCAGCAGTTACGGGGGACAGGGGGCAGGCGAGCAGTACTTC. The genes are TRBV6-5 and TRBJ2-7; 12 bases map to TRBD1. CDR3 length: 15 amino acids. The germline gives CDR1 MNHEY, CDR2 SVGAGI. V shed 2 bases and J 6 bases; nucleotides not matched to a gene: 5.